The source of this TCR beta chain is a study of T cells in narcolepsy. Study background: Healthy controls were enrolled alongside patients with narcolepsy type 1 or type 2. Overall study findings and caveats: Healthy controls reportedly lacked the autoreactive clonotypes serially found in patients' blood. Same-patient CSF and blood CD4+ T cell clonotypes included HCRT-specific and TRIB2-specific autoreactive ones. Some memory CD4+ repertoires had no autoreactive clone sequences.

Some clones are missing from TCRdb's copy, which holds only in-frame ones; the method was immunoSEQ multiplex PCR. The repertoire holds tens of thousands of clones, less than 65% seen once, with about 12% in the top ten. In regard to this clone: Its cognate antigen is unknown.

CDR3 size: 12 residues. Looked up from germline, CDR1 is ENHRY and CDR2 is SYGVKD. The germline V and J ends were trimmed by 6 bases and 8 bases, with 10 bases remaining between them. This clonotype was sampled from a human donor in good health. The chain combines TRBV10-3 with TRBJ1-4, with a tentative D call TRBD1 (6 bases). The sample was memory (CD45RA-) CD4+ T cells from blood. CDR3 DNA sequence: TGTGCCATCAGCAGGGGTGGGGAAAAACTGTTTTTT. This gives the protein CAISRGGEKLFF.